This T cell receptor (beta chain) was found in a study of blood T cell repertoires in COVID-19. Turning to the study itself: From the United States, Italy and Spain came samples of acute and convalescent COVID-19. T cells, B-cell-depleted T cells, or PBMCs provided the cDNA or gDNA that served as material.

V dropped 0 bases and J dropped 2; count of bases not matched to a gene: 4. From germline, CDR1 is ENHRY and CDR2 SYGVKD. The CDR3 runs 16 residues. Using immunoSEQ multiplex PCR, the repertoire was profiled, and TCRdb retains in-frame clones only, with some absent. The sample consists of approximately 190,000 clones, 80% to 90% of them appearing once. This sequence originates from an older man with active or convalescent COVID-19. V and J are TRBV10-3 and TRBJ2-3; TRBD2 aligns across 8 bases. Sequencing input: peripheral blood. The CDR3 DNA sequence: TGTGCCATCAGTGAGTCGAGCGGGAGAGTCACAGATACGCAGTATTTT. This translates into CAISESSGRVTDTQYF.